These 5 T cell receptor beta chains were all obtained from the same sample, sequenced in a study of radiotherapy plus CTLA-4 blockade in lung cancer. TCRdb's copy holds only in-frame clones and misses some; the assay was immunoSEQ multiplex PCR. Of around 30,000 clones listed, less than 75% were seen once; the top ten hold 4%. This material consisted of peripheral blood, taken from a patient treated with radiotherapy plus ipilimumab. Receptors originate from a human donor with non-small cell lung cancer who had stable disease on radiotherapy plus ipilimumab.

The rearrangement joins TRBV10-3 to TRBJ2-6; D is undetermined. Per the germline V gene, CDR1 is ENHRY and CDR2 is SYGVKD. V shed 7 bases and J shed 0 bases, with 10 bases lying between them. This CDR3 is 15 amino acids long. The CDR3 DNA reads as TGTGCCATCAATCGGTCCCCCTCTGGGGCCAACGTCCTGACTTTC. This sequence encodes CAINRSPSGANVLTF.

DNA of the CDR3: TGTGCCAGCCGTAGGGGGTATAGTATGGAGACCCAGTACTTC. It yields the protein CASRRGYSMETQYF. The genes are TRBV27 and TRBJ2-5, with D possibly matching TRBD1 (6 bases). Germline CDR1 reads MNHEY; CDR2 reads SMNVEV (reference sequence). V lost 8 bases to trimming and J lost 5 bases, with 18 bases between them. This CDR3 contains 14 residues.

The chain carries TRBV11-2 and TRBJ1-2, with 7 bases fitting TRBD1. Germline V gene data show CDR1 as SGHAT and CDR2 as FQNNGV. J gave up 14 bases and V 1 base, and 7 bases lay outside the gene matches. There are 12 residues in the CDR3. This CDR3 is CASSLGTGVITF. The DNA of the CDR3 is TGTGCCAGCAGCTTAGGGACAGGAGTAATTACCTTC. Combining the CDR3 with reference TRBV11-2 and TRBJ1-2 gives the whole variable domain EAGVAQSPRYKIIEKRQSVAFWCNPISGHATLYWYQQILGQGPKLLIQFQNNGVVDDSQLPKDRFSAERLKGVDSTLKIQPAKLEDSAVYLCASSLGTGVITFGSGTRLTVV.

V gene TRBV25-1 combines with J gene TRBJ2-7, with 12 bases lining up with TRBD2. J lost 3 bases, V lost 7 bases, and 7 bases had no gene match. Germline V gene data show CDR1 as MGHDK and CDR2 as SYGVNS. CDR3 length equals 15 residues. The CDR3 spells CASTPTSGGRYEQYF. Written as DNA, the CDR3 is TGTGCCAGCACCCCGACTAGCGGGGGACGCTACGAGCAGTACTTC.

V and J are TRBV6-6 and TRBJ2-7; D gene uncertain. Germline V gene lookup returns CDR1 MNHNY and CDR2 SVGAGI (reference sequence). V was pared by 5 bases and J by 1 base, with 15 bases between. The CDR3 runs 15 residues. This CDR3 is CASSRRAGYSYEQYF. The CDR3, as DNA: TGTGCCAGCAGTCGCCGGGCAGGATATTCCTACGAGCAGTACTTC.